This TCR beta chain is from a study of technical replicates of blood from a few donors. This clone was observed once. Sequencing used immunoSEQ multiplex PCR; TCRdb keeps in-frame clones, though not all of them. The sample records roughly 62,000 clones, around 96% being singletons. Source material: PBMCs. The sequence derives from a human donor in good health. Some clones in this sample may be carry-over from other donors' samples.

The CDR3 loop is CASSQEVGSTGVVSNQPQHF. CDR3 nucleotides: TGTGCCAGCAGCCAAGAGGTCGGATCGACAGGGGTCGTTAGCAATCAGCCCCAGCATTTT. This chain uses TRBV14 with TRBJ1-5, with 8 bases matching TRBD1. V was clipped by 0 bases and J by 0 bases; unmatched bases: 13. This CDR3 region has 20 residues. Germline V lookup: CDR1 SGHDN, CDR2 FVKESK.